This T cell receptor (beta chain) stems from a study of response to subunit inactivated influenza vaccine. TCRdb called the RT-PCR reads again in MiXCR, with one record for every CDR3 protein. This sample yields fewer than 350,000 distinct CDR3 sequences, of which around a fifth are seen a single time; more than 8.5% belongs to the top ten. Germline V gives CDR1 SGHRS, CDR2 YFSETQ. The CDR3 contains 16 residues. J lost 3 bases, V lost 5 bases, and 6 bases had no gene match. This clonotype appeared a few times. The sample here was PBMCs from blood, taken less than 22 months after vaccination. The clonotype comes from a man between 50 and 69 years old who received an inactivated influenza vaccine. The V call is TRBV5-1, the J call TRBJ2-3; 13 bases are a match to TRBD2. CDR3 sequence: CASSPGGLAGTDTQYF. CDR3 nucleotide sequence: TGCGCCAGCAGTCCCGGGGGACTAGCGGGAACAGATACGCAGTATTTT.